The 21 T cell receptor beta chains below come from one sample, sequenced in a study of regulatory T cells in long-lasting Graves disease. Sample time point: persistent/refractory GD, antithyroid drugs over 5 years with positive TRAb. RNA isolated from PBMCs was used to make the TCR library. CDR3-region Arm-PCR and iRepertoire HTBI primers produced the TCR beta libraries. TCRdb recomputed calls from the multiplex PCR reads with MiXCR, one row per CDR3 protein. The data contain approximately 400,000 distinct CDR3 sequences, around 20% of them seen just once; the ten biggest clones take up around 21%. The sequences come from peripheral blood mononuclear cells (PBMCs), collected when the disease was refractory, from a patient treated with antithyroid drugs. These TCRs come from a female donor with Graves disease.

The chain combines TRBV4-3 with TRBJ2-7; 11 bases are shared with TRBD2. The germline CDR1 and CDR2 sequences are LGHNA and YSLEER. Losses at the gene ends were 1 base for V and 6 bases for J; bases not matched to a gene: 23. This CDR3 comprises 21 residues. The CDR3 is CASSQVRAGGRLAGRSGEQYF. The CDR3 DNA is TGCGCCAGCAGCCAAGTTCGGGCAGGGGGCAGACTAGCGGGAAGGTCGGGCGAGCAGTACTTC.

The genes are TRBV5-1 and TRBJ1-3; D call uncertain. The CDR3 contains 13 residues. With 2 bases removed from V and 8 bases from J, the gap between germline ends came to 11 bases. Germline CDR1 and CDR2: SGHRS and YFSETQ. The CDR3 protein is CASSLSVEDTIYF. The CDR3 region has the DNA TGCGCCAGCAGCTTATCGGTAGAGGACACCATATATTTT.

This clonotype was counted at least ten times. The chain has TRBV7-9 and TRBJ2-7; tentatively, D is TRBD1 (6 bases). V lost 0 bases and J 0 bases, leaving 6 bases between the germline ends. The CDR3 runs to 14 residues. Germline values: CDR1 SEHNR, CDR2 FQNEAQ (reference sequence). CDR3 nucleotide sequence: TGTGCCAGCAGCTTAGCGGACAGCTCCTACGAGCAGTACTTC. This codes for CASSLADSSYEQYF. The full variable domain, its missing parts supplied by reference TRBV7-9 and TRBJ2-7, is DTGVSQNPRHKITKRGQNVTFRCDPISEHNRLYWYRQTLGQGPEFLTYFQNEAQLEKSRLLSDRFSAERPKGSFSTLEIQRTEQGDSAMYLCASSLADSSYEQYFGPGTRLTVT.

This clonotype has just a few counts. The chain uses TRBV6-2 or TRBV6-3 and TRBJ2-7, with D perhaps being TRBD1 or TRBD2 (5 bases each). Per germline, CDR1 MNHEY and CDR2 SVGEGT. V lost 6 bases, J lost 2 bases, and 17 bases lay in between. This CDR3 spans 15 amino acids. Here the CDR3 reads CASRRTGTAAYEQYF. The CDR3 DNA reads TGTGCCAGCAGGCGCACCGGGACGGCGGCCTACGAGCAGTACTTC.

This clonotype has at least ten counts. The chain is built from TRBV11-2 and TRBJ2-7; D uncertain. V was cut by 1 base and J by 6 bases, with 1 base left in between. The CDR3 loop spans 10 amino acids. CDR1 and CDR2 (germline): SGHAT, FQNNGV. The CDR3 is CASSLAEQYF. The CDR3 DNA follows: TGTGCCAGCAGCTTAGCCGAGCAGTACTTC.

This clonotype has ten or more counts. V and J are TRBV5-1 and TRBJ1-6; D is ambiguous. V was trimmed by 0 bases and J by 10 bases, leaving 14 bases between them. Per the germline V gene, CDR1 is SGHRS and CDR2 is YFSETQ. The CDR3 totals 15 residues. The CDR3 region has the DNA TGCGCCAGCAGCTTGGACAGAACGCGGACGTCACCCCTCCACTTT. Residues: CASSLDRTRTSPLHF.

This clonotype came up many times. The chain is built from TRBV28 and TRBJ1-2, with a possible D match to TRBD1 (6 bases). This CDR3 contains 14 residues. Germline CDR1 is MDHEN and CDR2 is SYDVKM. V was clipped by 7 bases and J by 1 base, with 13 bases between them. CDR3 DNA: TGTGCCAGCACCGACGGGGGCCTTAACTATGGCTACACCTTC. Protein product: CASTDGGLNYGYTF.

This clonotype came up a few times. The genes are TRBV12-3 or TRBV12-4 and TRBJ2-2, with D tentatively TRBD1 or TRBD2 (5 bases each). V lost 0 bases to trimming and J lost 3 bases, with 8 bases between them. There are 15 residues in the CDR3. CDR3 amino acids: CASSLAQGDTGELFF. The CDR3 DNA reads TGTGCCAGCAGTTTAGCGCAGGGAGACACCGGGGAGCTGTTTTTT.

The chain joins TRBV20-1 to TRBJ2-7, with a weak D call TRBD2 (6 bases). Germline values: CDR1 DFQATT, CDR2 SNEGSKA (reference sequence). Between the trimmed V and J ends, which lost 0 bases and 3 bases, there was a span of 15 bases. The CDR3 is 15 amino acids. The chain's CDR3 is CSARDSKRAFYEQYF. For the CDR3, the DNA is TGCAGTGCTAGAGATTCAAAGCGGGCCTTCTACGAGCAGTACTTC.

This clonotype was seen repeatedly, ten times or more. The chain employs TRBV28 and TRBJ1-2; the match to TRBD1 covers 7 bases. The ends lost 5 bases at V and 9 bases at J; junction bases unmatched: 15. Germline loops: CDR1 MDHEN, CDR2 SYDVKM. There are 15 residues in the CDR3. The CDR3 bases are TGTGCCAGCAGTCTTGGGGGACAGACAAGCGGAAGCTACACCTTC. It encodes CASSLGGQTSGSYTF.

There are many counts of this clonotype. The V gene is TRBV2, the J gene TRBJ2-7; D may be TRBD1 (5 bases). This CDR3 is built from 14 residues. Germline V gene sequence: CDR1 SNHLY, CDR2 FYNNEI. V shed 2 bases and J shed 5 bases, with 13 bases lying between them. This CDR3 reads CASSENLPGNEQYF. The CDR3 coding sequence is TGTGCCAGCAGTGAAAATTTACCAGGGAACGAGCAGTACTTC.

This clonotype has ten or more counts. The V and J genes are TRBV3-1 and TRBJ2-1; 13 bases align to TRBD2. CDR3 length equals 15 residues. Trimming removed 1 base from V and 7 bases from J; junction bases left unmatched: 1. CDR1 is LGHDT and CDR2 is YNNKEL in the germline V gene (reference sequence). CDR3 sequence reads: CASSQGTSGSNEQFF. As DNA, the CDR3 is TGTGCCAGCAGCCAAGGGACTAGCGGGAGTAATGAGCAGTTCTTC.

This rearrangement joins TRBV12-3 or TRBV12-4 to TRBJ2-3; no clear D gene. The V gene lost 5 bases and the J gene lost 3 bases, with 12 bases spanning the gap. CDR3 size: 14 residues. DNA of the CDR3: TGTGCCAGCAGTCCTCGTTGGGTAACAGATACGCAGTATTTT. Amino acids: CASSPRWVTDTQYF.

The rearrangement joins TRBV4-1 to TRBJ2-7, with D possibly TRBD1 on 6 matching bases. Trimming left V 7 bases short and J 3 bases short, with 16 bases between. Germline values: CDR1 MGHRA, CDR2 YSYEKL. The length of the CDR3 is 14 residues. CDR3: CASTRGPGVYEQYF. The CDR3 bases are TGCGCCAGCACCCGGGGACCAGGGGTCTACGAGCAGTACTTC.

V gene TRBV19 combines with J gene TRBJ1-1, with unresolved D. The length of the CDR3 is 12 residues. Germline values: CDR1 LNHDA, CDR2 SQIVND (reference sequence). V lost 10 bases to trimming and J lost 4 bases, with 13 bases between them. This CDR3 is CATKGFSTEAFF. CDR3 DNA: TGTGCCACTAAAGGCTTTAGCACTGAAGCTTTCTTT.

This clonotype was counted at least ten times. V gene TRBV20-1 combines with J gene TRBJ2-7; D possibly corresponds to TRBD1 (6 bases). Germline loops: CDR1 DFQATT, CDR2 SNEGSKA (reference sequence). This CDR3 region has 13 residues. V was shortened by 7 bases and J by 3 bases, with 16 bases between the two germline ends. CDR3 sequence reads: CSGIQGSLYEQYF. CDR3 in DNA: TGCAGTGGTATACAGGGCAGTCTCTACGAGCAGTACTTC.

There are a few counts of this clonotype. This chain joins TRBV30 and TRBJ1-5, with 8 bases lining up with TRBD1. V dropped 2 bases and J dropped 0; count of bases not matched to a gene: 6. The V gene's germline CDR1 is GTSNPN and CDR2 SVGIG (reference sequence). This CDR3 is 16 amino acids long. The CDR3: CAWSPRTGISNQPQHF. CDR3 in DNA: TGTGCCTGGAGTCCCCGGACAGGGATTAGCAATCAGCCCCAGCATTTT.

CDR3 region: CASSQDRAGYGYTF. The CDR3 coding sequence is TGTGCCAGCAGCCAAGACAGGGCAGGCTATGGCTACACCTTC. The V and J genes are TRBV4-2 and TRBJ1-2; possibly TRBD1 for D (5 bases). Germline V gene data show CDR1 as LGHNA and CDR2 as YNFKEQ. Trimming took off 0 bases at V and 4 bases at J, with 9 bases between the two ends. The CDR3 runs 14 residues.

This clonotype was detected ten times or more. CDR3 loop: CASSFYPGGNYEQYF. The CDR3 bases are TGTGCCAGCAGCTTTTATCCAGGGGGGAACTACGAGCAGTACTTC. This chain joins TRBV7-2 and TRBJ2-7; a possible D gene is TRBD1 (7 bases). The V and J ends lost 3 bases and 3 bases respectively, with 15 bases between them. Germline CDR1 and CDR2: SGHTA and FQGNSA. CDR3 length: 15 amino acids.

This chain connects TRBV4-3 to TRBJ1-2; possibly TRBD1 for D (5 bases). Trimming removed 3 bases at V and 4 bases at J, with 15 bases between. From germline, CDR1 is LGHNA and CDR2 YSLEER. CDR3 length equals 15 residues. The CDR3 region has the DNA TGCGCCAGCAGCCACCTATCCGGGACGGGCTATGGCTACACCTTC. Protein product: CASSHLSGTGYGYTF.

The V gene is TRBV29-1, the J gene TRBJ2-7; either TRBD1 or TRBD2 may fit D (5 bases each). Germline loops: CDR1 SQVTM, CDR2 ANQGSEA. V lost 6 bases, J lost 6 bases, and 27 bases lay in between. CDR3 size: 16 residues. The CDR3 sequence is CSVESGSRGLVGEQYF. The CDR3 nucleotides read TGCAGCGTGGAATCCGGGTCTCGGGGCCTGGTAGGCGAGCAGTACTTC.